These 15 T cell receptor beta chains originate from one sample sequenced in a study of Ad26.COV2.S vaccination and SARS-CoV-2 variants. This table comes from immunoSEQ multiplex PCR, and its TCRdb copy is limited to in-frame clones, with some not included. The data hold 350,000 to 500,000 clones, with 90% observed a single time. The treatment: about 20 received Ad26.COV2.S at low or high dose, single or two shots; a few received placebo; per-sample allocation not given. Sampling occurred on day 63 after the first vaccine or placebo injection. Source: peripheral blood, taken in a trial of Ad26.COV2.S vaccine versus placebo. The receptors here all came from a person between 18 and 59 years old who received the Ad26.COV2.S COVID-19 vaccine or a placebo.

The chain recombines TRBV7-6 with TRBJ2-1; D unresolved. V was cut by 1 base and J by 3 bases, with 4 bases left in between. Looked up from germline, CDR1 is SGHVS and CDR2 is FNYEAQ. The CDR3 spans 13 residues. CDR3 nucleotide sequence: TGTGCCAGCAGCTTAGTCCTCTACAATGAGCAGTTCTTC. The encoded protein is CASSLVLYNEQFF.

The J gene is TRBJ2-1, the V gene TRBV7-9, with D perhaps matching TRBD1 (6 bases). CDR3 length equals 13 residues. V shed 2 bases and J shed 8 bases, with 10 bases lying between them. Per germline, CDR1 SEHNR and CDR2 FQNEAQ (reference sequence). The CDR3, as DNA: TGTGCCAGCAGCTTATCACAGGGCTATGAGCAGTTCTTC. Protein product: CASSLSQGYEQFF.

The V gene is TRBV4-2, the J gene TRBJ2-3; 9 bases agree with TRBD1. The CDR3 runs 16 residues. Losses at the gene ends were 0 bases for V and 10 bases for J; bases not matched to a gene: 11. Germline lookup yields CDR1 LGHNA and CDR2 YNFKEQ. In nucleotides, the CDR3 is TGTGCCAGCAGCCAAGATTTGGGACAGGGTCGGCCATCGCAGTATTTT. Protein sequence: CASSQDLGQGRPSQYF.

This chain uses TRBV19 with TRBJ1-4; tentative D call: TRBD1 (5 bases). Germline values: CDR1 LNHDA, CDR2 SQIVND (reference sequence). V lost 5 bases and J 5 bases, leaving 9 bases between the germline ends. The CDR3 extends over 13 amino acids. The CDR3 sequence is CASSQGANEKLFF. CDR3 DNA: TGTGCCAGTAGTCAAGGGGCAAATGAAAAACTGTTTTTT.

The rearrangement uses TRBV7-2 and TRBJ1-2, with D perhaps TRBD1 (5 bases). The CDR3 loop spans 15 amino acids. Germline V lookup: CDR1 SGHTA, CDR2 FQGNSA. V was shortened by 5 bases and J by 2 bases, with 15 bases between the two germline ends. CDR3 sequence: CASSRDPRGNYGYTF. CDR3 coding DNA: TGTGCCAGCAGCAGAGACCCCCGGGGGAACTATGGCTACACCTTC.

CDR3 in amino acids: CASSEAWQGVSYEQYF. CDR3 coding DNA: TGTGCCAGCAGTGAAGCCTGGCAGGGAGTTTCCTACGAGCAGTACTTC. V gene TRBV6-1 combines with J gene TRBJ2-7; D tentatively fits TRBD1 or TRBD2 (5 bases each). Germline V lookup: CDR1 MNHNS, CDR2 SASEGT. The CDR3 runs to 16 residues. Trimming stripped 0 bases from V and 1 base from J, with 13 bases between.

Concerning this clone: The same CDR3 arises from other DNA sequences in this sample as well. The V call is TRBV7-2, the J call TRBJ2-7; D not certain. Trimming cost V 4 bases and J 3 bases, with 4 bases left between them. From germline, CDR1 is SGHTA and CDR2 FQGNSA. This CDR3 has 11 residues. CDR3 amino acids: CASSSDYEQYF. DNA of the CDR3: TGTGCCAGCAGCTCCGACTACGAGCAGTACTTC.

The rearrangement uses TRBV28 and TRBJ1-3; D uncertain. Between the trimmed V and J ends, which lost 4 bases and 6 bases, there was a span of 19 bases. Looked up from germline, CDR1 is MDHEN and CDR2 is SYDVKM. The CDR3 consists of 16 residues. CDR3 sequence reads: CASSSAGTGSINTIYF. DNA for the CDR3: TGTGCCAGCAGTTCAGCCGGAACCGGGTCGATAAACACCATATATTTT.

The chain combines TRBV14 with TRBJ2-7; D is unresolved. The ends were cut back, 2 bases at V and 0 bases at J, with 11 bases in the middle. The CDR3 has 15 amino acids. Germline loops: CDR1 SGHDN, CDR2 FVKESK. CDR3 in DNA: TGTGCCAGCAGCCAACAGCCACTGAGCTCCTACGAGCAGTACTTC. It codes for CASSQQPLSSYEQYF.

V gene TRBV9 combines with J gene TRBJ2-2; D is unresolved. The germline V gene encodes CDR1 SGDLS and CDR2 YYNGEE. The CDR3 contains 13 residues. V lost 7 bases, J lost 2 bases, and 9 bases lay in between. As DNA, the CDR3 is TGTGCCAGCTGGGCAGAAAACACCGGGGAGCTGTTTTTT. Its translation: CASWAENTGELFF.

The genes are TRBV9 and TRBJ1-2; 7 bases line up with TRBD1. There are 12 residues in the CDR3. The V and J ends lost 4 bases and 7 bases, in that order; junction bases with no gene match: 4. CDR1 is SGDLS and CDR2 is YYNGEE in the germline V gene. CDR3 nucleotide sequence: TGTGCCAGCAGCACGCGGACAGGTGGCTACACCTTC. It codes for CASSTRTGGYTF.

About this clone itself: At one of its ends the junction is not consistent with the germline gene, which may arise from a read error. The J gene is TRBJ1-4, the V gene TRBV19; D call uncertain. This CDR3 has 11 amino acids. Germline V gene data show CDR1 as LNHDA and CDR2 as SQIVND (reference sequence). The CDR3 here is CASSTWNSTIF. CDR3 nucleotide sequence: TGTGCCAGTAGTACGTGGAACAGTACCATTTTT.

This chain joins TRBV18 and TRBJ2-1; tentative D call: TRBD1 (6 bases). Germline CDR1 is KGHSH and CDR2 is LQKENI. V was trimmed by 0 bases and J by 5 bases, leaving 17 bases between them. This CDR3 contains 17 residues. The CDR3 sequence is CASSPPASTGKDNEQFF. The CDR3 nucleotides are TGTGCCAGCTCACCACCGGCGAGTACAGGGAAGGACAATGAGCAGTTCTTC.

J is TRBJ2-6 and V is TRBV15, with 8 nucleotides matching TRBD1. From germline, CDR1 is LNHNV and CDR2 YYDKDF (reference sequence). The CDR3 is 20 amino acids. Unmatched junction bases numbered 15, after V lost 5 bases and J lost 0 bases. The CDR3 DNA reads TGTGCCACCAGCCTTAAGGGAAAGACAGGGGCCATCTCTGGGGCCAACGTCCTGACTTTC. As protein: CATSLKGKTGAISGANVLTF.

This chain links TRBV13 with TRBJ2-3; a weak D match, TRBD2 (6 bases). Germline-derived CDR1 and CDR2 are PRHDT and FYEKMQ (reference sequence). The CDR3 has 14 amino acids. Trimming removed 7 bases from V and 2 bases from J, with 13 bases in between. The CDR3 DNA follows: TGTGCCAGCACCCTACGGGGGTACACAGATACGCAGTATTTT. It yields the protein CASTLRGYTDTQYF.